The 28 T cell receptor beta chains below come from one sample, sequenced in a study of T cells after posttransplantation cyclophosphamide. TCRdb keeps only in-frame clones here, not all; method: immunoSEQ multiplex PCR. The table records 35,000 to 45,000 clones, around 80% of them present only once. Cyclophosphamide on days +3 and +4 followed busulfan-fludarabine conditioning and a marrow graft. The sequencing used CD4+ T cells sorted from blood, collected around 2,000 days after a stem cell transplant with posttransplant cyclophosphamide. These receptors originate from a female patient in her forties who received an allogeneic stem cell transplant from a related donor, was CMV-positive, and had no GVHD. Some T cells may arise from the graft donor.

V is TRBV29-1 and J is TRBJ1-3; TRBD1 agrees at 7 bases. Germline-derived CDR1 and CDR2 are SQVTM and ANQGSEA. The CDR3 covers 15 residues. Unmatched junction bases numbered 10, after V lost 4 bases and J lost 4 bases. The CDR3 sequence: CSVGYRGLAGNTIYF. The CDR3 nucleotides are TGCAGCGTTGGGTACAGGGGACTTGCCGGAAACACCATATATTTT. The full variable domain, in which reference TRBV29-1 and TRBJ1-3 provide the parts outside the CDR3, is SAVISQKPSRDICQRGTSLTIQCQVDSQVTMMFWYRQQPGQSLTLIATANQGSEATYESGFVIDKFPISRPNLTFSTLTVSNMSPEDSSIYLCSVGYRGLAGNTIYFGEGSWLTVV.

The chain carries TRBV7-9 and TRBJ2-1; D possibly corresponds to TRBD1 (5 bases). The V and J ends lost 4 bases and 4 bases respectively, with 14 bases between them. CDR1 SEHNR and CDR2 FQNEAQ come from the germline V gene (reference sequence). There are 15 residues in the CDR3. This chain's CDR3 is CASSSLGARYNEQFF. The CDR3 bases are TGTGCCAGCAGCTCTCTAGGGGCAAGGTACAATGAGCAGTTCTTC.

This chain uses TRBV2 with TRBJ1-1; D ambiguous. The germline V gene has CDR1 SNHLY and CDR2 FYNNEI. With 1 base removed from V and 5 bases from J, the gap between germline ends came to 11 bases. The CDR3 spans 14 residues. This CDR3 is CASSEGPGWTEAFF. The CDR3 DNA sequence: TGTGCCAGCAGTGAAGGGCCGGGGTGGACTGAAGCTTTCTTT.

The CDR3 nucleotides are TGTGCCAGCAGCTTAGAAAACAGGACCCTCAGGGACACTGAAGCTTTCTTT. Translation gives CASSLENRTLRDTEAFF. The chain links TRBV7-6 to TRBJ1-1; D possibly corresponds to TRBD1 (5 bases). Germline V CDR1 and CDR2: SGHVS, FNYEAQ. This CDR3 has 17 amino acids. V was trimmed by 1 base and J by 3 bases, leaving 18 bases between them.

The V call is TRBV18, the J call TRBJ1-1; no clear D gene. Deletions cut 3 bases from V and 4 bases from J, with 15 bases between. This CDR3 region has 15 residues. CDR1 and CDR2 from the germline V gene are KGHSH and LQKENI. DNA of the CDR3: TGTGCCAGCTCACCCGGGGTGGGAATGGGCACTGAAGCTTTCTTT. Protein: CASSPGVGMGTEAFF.

The chain joins TRBV18 to TRBJ2-1, with D unclear. The CDR3 length is 14 residues. Between the trimmed V and J ends, which lost 3 bases and 5 bases, there was a span of 11 bases. CDR1 and CDR2 (germline): KGHSH, LQKENI. The CDR3 DNA is TGTGCCAGCTCACCCCCCGACGGAGACAATGAGCAGTTCTTC. Translated, it gives CASSPPDGDNEQFF.

The chain has TRBV11-2 and TRBJ2-1; 12 bases are a match to TRBD1. After removal of 1 base from V and 9 bases from J, the junction contained 4 bases not matched to a gene. Looked up from germline, CDR1 is SGHAT and CDR2 is FQNNGV. The CDR3 totals 15 residues. The CDR3: CASSLAGTGGGEQFF. CDR3 sequence (DNA): TGTGCCAGCAGCTTAGCGGGGACAGGGGGCGGTGAGCAGTTCTTC.

The rearrangement links TRBV5-1 to TRBJ2-5; 11 bases align to TRBD2. V shed 2 bases and J 5 bases; nucleotides not matched to a gene: 14. Germline assignment: CDR1 SGHRS and CDR2 YFSETQ. This CDR3 comprises 18 residues. CDR3 coding DNA: TGCGCCAGCAGCTTAATTGCCCGACTAGCGGGGAAGGGTGAGACCCAGTACTTC. This encodes CASSLIARLAGKGETQYF.

The count of this clone is one. The genes are TRBV5-1 and TRBJ1-2; D uncertain. CDR1 and CDR2 (germline): SGHRS, YFSETQ. The CDR3 totals 13 residues. V lost 4 bases and J lost 5, with 12 bases in between. In DNA, the CDR3 is TGCGCCAGCAGCCTTGCCGACATTTATGGCTACACCTTC. This encodes CASSLADIYGYTF. Filled out from reference TRBV5-1 and TRBJ1-2, the complete variable domain reads KAGVTQTPRYLIKTRGQQVTLSCSPISGHRSVSWYQQTPGQGLQFLFEYFSETQRNKGNFPGRFSGRQFSNSRSEMNVSTLELGDSALYLCASSLADIYGYTFGSGTRLTVV.

The genes are TRBV27 and TRBJ1-6, with D hard to call. The germline V gene encodes CDR1 MNHEY and CDR2 SMNVEV (reference sequence). The length of the CDR3 is 17 residues. Trimming took 5 bases from V and 0 from J, leaving 14 bases between them. The CDR3 is CASSPGRRSSYNSPLHF. CDR3 DNA: TGTGCCAGCAGTCCCGGCCGTCGGAGCTCCTATAATTCACCCCTCCACTTT.

The CDR3, as DNA: TGCGCCAGCAGCCAAGATCGGCCGGGGGCCTACGAGCAGTACTTC. It codes for CASSQDRPGAYEQYF. The chain is built from TRBV4-3 and TRBJ2-7; possibly TRBD2 for D (6 bases). There are 15 residues in the CDR3. Germline lookup yields CDR1 LGHNA and CDR2 YSLEER. V dropped 0 bases and J dropped 2 bases, with 11 bases sitting between them.

This chain joins TRBV6-5 and TRBJ1-3; D is perhaps TRBD1 (5 bases). Trimming cost V 0 bases and J 4 bases, with 10 bases left between them. The germline CDR1 and CDR2 sequences are MNHEY and SVGAGI. The CDR3 runs to 15 residues. In DNA, the CDR3 is TGTGCCAGCAGTTACTCGGGGCAGGCAGGAAACACCATATATTTT. The encoded protein is CASSYSGQAGNTIYF.

V and J are TRBV5-4 and TRBJ2-6; perhaps TRBD2 as D (5 bases). CDR1 is SGHNT and CDR2 is YYREEE in the germline V gene (reference sequence). The CDR3 is made up of 19 amino acids. The V and J ends lost 1 base and 1 base respectively, with 18 bases between them. The CDR3: CASSLPGRLDRSGANVLTF. DNA of the CDR3: TGTGCCAGCAGCTTGCCGGGAAGGCTTGATAGGTCTGGGGCCAACGTCCTGACTTTC.

The chain links TRBV7-9 to TRBJ1-1; TRBD1 might be the D (5 bases). The ends were cut back, 5 bases at V and 11 bases at J, with 18 bases in the middle. From germline, CDR1 is SEHNR and CDR2 FQNEAQ (reference sequence). The CDR3 length is 13 residues. CDR3 in DNA: TGTGCCAGCAGCGAATCTGGCGATGGGGCGGCTTTCTTT. It encodes CASSESGDGAAFF.

This sequence joins TRBV6-1 and TRBJ1-6; 7 nucleotides agree with TRBD1. V lost 5 bases and J lost 10; bases outside the gene matches: 11. CDR3 length: 15 amino acids. Germline V gene sequence: CDR1 MNHNS, CDR2 SASEGT. The CDR3 DNA reads TGTGCCAGCAGTCCCCCACGACAGGGCGCCTCACCCCTCCACTTT. Its protein product is CASSPPRQGASPLHF.

The V and J genes are TRBV5-6 and TRBJ1-6; 8 bases agree with TRBD1. Germline V lookup: CDR1 SGHDT, CDR2 YYEEEE. J lost 6 bases, V lost 3 bases, and 5 bases had no gene match. The CDR3 has 15 amino acids. CDR3: CASSSGQGFNSPLHF. The DNA of the CDR3 is TGTGCCAGCAGCTCCGGACAGGGTTTTAATTCACCCCTCCACTTT. The full variable domain, its missing parts supplied by reference TRBV5-6 and TRBJ1-6, is DAGVTQSPTHLIKTRGQQVTLRCSPKSGHDTVSWYQQALGQGPQFIFQYYEEEERQRGNFPDRFSGHQFPNYSSELNVNALLLGDSALYLCASSSGQGFNSPLHFGNGTRLTVT.

The V gene is TRBV5-8, the J gene TRBJ2-7; 8 positions agree with TRBD1. This CDR3 has 15 amino acids. From germline, CDR1 is SGHTS and CDR2 YDEGEE. V dropped 7 bases and J dropped 3; count of bases not matched to a gene: 12. CDR3 DNA sequence: TGTGCCAGCCTTACTCCCAGGGGGCTAAACTACGAGCAGTACTTC. It yields the protein CASLTPRGLNYEQYF.

CDR3 region: CASSGASGGLPYQETQYF. CDR3 sequence (DNA): TGTGCCAGCAGTGGTGCCAGCGGGGGGCTTCCGTACCAAGAGACCCAGTACTTC. The V and J genes are TRBV6-1 and TRBJ2-5, with TRBD2 matching 9 bases. The germline V gene encodes CDR1 MNHNS and CDR2 SASEGT. V lost 4 bases to trimming and J lost 0 bases; unmatched junction nucleotides: 12. The CDR3 is 18 amino acids.

This sequence joins TRBV27 and TRBJ1-2; 7 bases are shared with TRBD1. Losses at the gene ends were 5 bases for V and 7 bases for J; bases not matched to a gene: 10. CDR3 length equals 14 residues. CDR1 is MNHEY, CDR2 SMNVEV, per germline (reference sequence). The CDR3 sequence is CASSPTNRGGGYTF. CDR3 coding DNA: TGTGCCAGCAGTCCCACAAACAGGGGCGGTGGCTACACCTTC.

About this clone itself: Distinct nucleotide sequences in the sample also encode this CDR3. This chain uses TRBV28 with TRBJ1-5; no clear D. The CDR3 has 13 amino acids. Deletions cut 3 bases from V and 5 bases from J, with 8 bases between. Per the germline V gene, CDR1 is MDHEN and CDR2 is SYDVKM. In DNA form, the CDR3 reads TGTGCCAGCAGTTTCCCGGGTGATCAGCCCCAGCATTTT. It yields the protein CASSFPGDQPQHF.

V gene TRBV18 combines with J gene TRBJ2-7, with 8 bases lining up with TRBD1. With V trimmed by 5 bases and J by 1 base, 4 bases remained unmatched. CDR1 and CDR2 from the germline V gene are KGHSH and LQKENI. The CDR3 length is 14 residues. The chain's CDR3 is CASSSGTGSYEQYF. CDR3 nucleotides: TGTGCCAGCTCATCCGGGACAGGATCCTACGAGCAGTACTTC.

The chain uses TRBV7-8 and TRBJ2-1; 11 positions match TRBD2. With V trimmed by 5 bases and J by 3 bases, 3 bases remained unmatched. CDR1 SGHVS and CDR2 FQNEAQ come from the germline V gene. The CDR3 has 15 residues. CDR3 amino acids: CASSQGLAGYNEQFF. The CDR3 coding sequence is TGTGCCAGCAGCCAAGGACTAGCGGGCTACAATGAGCAGTTCTTC.

This chain links TRBV5-1 with TRBJ1-2, with TRBD1 matching 10 bases. Germline V lookup: CDR1 SGHRS, CDR2 YFSETQ. V trimming: 0 bases; J trimming: 8 bases; junction bases outside the gene matches: 7. The CDR3 has 15 amino acids. CDR3 region: CASSLGDDRGQGYTF. The CDR3 nucleotides read TGCGCCAGCAGCTTGGGGGACGACAGGGGGCAAGGCTACACCTTC.

In this sample, this clone turned up once. The rearrangement links TRBV9 to TRBJ2-5, with unresolved D. V dropped 1 base and J dropped 5 bases, with 12 bases sitting between them. The CDR3 totals 14 residues. Germline loops: CDR1 SGDLS, CDR2 YYNGEE. The CDR3 bases are TGTGCCAGCAGCGTATCACCAGACGGGGAGACCCAGTACTTC. Translated, it gives CASSVSPDGETQYF.

The V gene is TRBV5-1, the J gene TRBJ2-2, with TRBD1 as a possible D gene (5 bases). This CDR3 has 17 residues. Germline V lookup: CDR1 SGHRS, CDR2 YFSETQ. Between the trimmed V and J ends, which lost 3 bases and 1 base, there was a span of 16 bases. The CDR3 is CASSSAQGFGNTGELFF. The CDR3 nucleotides are TGCGCCAGCAGCTCCGCGCAGGGTTTCGGGAACACCGGGGAGCTGTTTTTT. The entire variable domain, with the rest obtained from reference TRBV5-1 and TRBJ2-2, is as follows: KAGVTQTPRYLIKTRGQQVTLSCSPISGHRSVSWYQQTPGQGLQFLFEYFSETQRNKGNFPGRFSGRQFSNSRSEMNVSTLELGDSALYLCASSSAQGFGNTGELFFGEGSRLTVL.

CDR3 in DNA: TGTGCCAGCTCACGAAAACAAGGACAGGGCTGGGATTCACCCCTCCACTTT. As protein: CASSRKQGQGWDSPLHF. V and J are TRBV18 and TRBJ1-6; 8 bases map to TRBD1. Germline CDR1 and CDR2: KGHSH and LQKENI. The CDR3 has 17 amino acids. V shed 4 bases, J shed 8 bases, and the junction held 13 bases outside the gene matches.

The chain is built from TRBV27 and TRBJ1-5; tentative D call: TRBD1 (5 bases). CDR1 and CDR2 from the germline V gene are MNHEY and SMNVEV (reference sequence). The length of the CDR3 is 15 residues. V lost 2 bases to trimming and J lost 4 bases, with 12 bases between them. CDR3 residues: CASSLRGVGNQPQHF. The CDR3 nucleotides read TGTGCCAGCAGTTTACGGGGGGTCGGTAATCAGCCCCAGCATTTT.

The chain is built from TRBV7-2 and TRBJ2-5; 9 nucleotides match TRBD2. The CDR3 has 15 amino acids. Per the germline V gene, CDR1 is SGHTA and CDR2 is FQGNSA. The ends lost 8 bases at V and 9 bases at J; junction bases unmatched: 16. CDR3 sequence: CASRGQLGLATAQYF. The CDR3 DNA is TGTGCCAGCCGCGGACAGTTGGGACTAGCCACGGCCCAGTACTTC.